Shown below are 21 T cell receptor beta chains from a single sample sequenced in a study of cytomegalovirus exposure and HLA in healthy donors. Primers: 60 Vbeta forward and 13 Jbeta reverse. Clones were read by immunoSEQ multiplex PCR, and TCRdb kept only the in-frame ones, dropping some. The table has more than 110,000 clones, around four fifths seen once. Source material: PBMCs. The receptors shown here come from a young man in good health and CMV-seropositive.

V gene TRBV7-6 combines with J gene TRBJ2-5; D is possibly TRBD1 (6 bases). The end of the DNA aligns better with TRBJ2-7, so the J call may be wrong. The germline gives CDR1 SGHVS, CDR2 FNYEAQ. The CDR3 sequence is 13 residues long. This CDR3 reads CASSLGQVDEQYF. Here the CDR3 DNA reads TGTGCCAGCAGCTTAGGACAGGTCGACGAGCAGTACTTC.

In DNA form, the CDR3 reads TGTGCCAGCAGTGAGGAGGGGACAGATACGCAGTATTTT. Translating gives CASSEEGTDTQYF. The V gene is TRBV6-1, the J gene TRBJ2-3; perhaps TRBD2 as D (6 bases). The V end lost 3 bases, the J end lost 3 bases, and 7 bases lay between the germline ends. Germline CDR1 MNHNS, CDR2 SASEGT. This CDR3 is 13 amino acids long.

The sample holds one count of this clone. This chain connects TRBV11-1 to TRBJ2-1, with TRBD2 identical over 12 bases. V lost 4 bases and J lost 7; bases outside the gene matches: 8. The CDR3 contains 16 residues. Germline V gene data show CDR1 as SGHAT and CDR2 as FQDESV (reference sequence). The CDR3 DNA is TGTGCCAGCAGCTCAACTTCTAGCGGGAGGGGAAATGAGCAGTTCTTC. Protein product: CASSSTSSGRGNEQFF.

The DNA for the CDR3 is TGTGCCAGCAGTATCCGGGACAGGCTCACTGAAGCTTTCTTT. Amino acids: CASSIRDRLTEAFF. V usage is TRBV6-1 and J usage is TRBJ1-1; 8 nucleotides align to TRBD1. This CDR3 is built from 14 residues. Germline CDR1 is MNHNS and CDR2 is SASEGT. Germline trimming cut 5 bases from V and 4 bases from J; bases unmatched to any gene: 6.

J is TRBJ2-2 and V is TRBV6-5; 9 bases align to TRBD2. V lost 8 bases to trimming and J lost 5 bases; unmatched junction nucleotides: 6. The CDR3 has 14 residues. CDR1 and CDR2 (germline): MNHEY, SVGAGI. CDR3 sequence (DNA): TGTGCCAGCGGGGGGCTAGCGGGAACCGGGGAGCTGTTTTTT. Amino acid sequence: CASGGLAGTGELFF.

The J gene is TRBJ1-1, the V gene TRBV6-7; 10 bases fit TRBD1. TRBV6-7 counts as an open reading frame of uncertain function. This CDR3 has 19 residues. The junction had 10 bases not matched to a gene; V was cut back by 0 bases and J by 0 bases. The DNA of the CDR3 is TGTGCCAGCAGTTACTCGCCACCGGGACAGGGGAAAATGAACACTGAAGCTTTCTTT. Amino acids: CASSYSPPGQGKMNTEAFF.

The gene calls are TRBV5-1 and TRBJ2-1, with 8 nucleotides matching TRBD2. Per the germline V gene, CDR1 is SGHRS and CDR2 is YFSETQ. This CDR3 comprises 15 residues. J lost 9 bases, V lost 5 bases, and 13 bases had no gene match. The CDR3 coding sequence is TGCGCCAGCAGATCCGGGGTAGCGGGGATGGCTGAGCAGTTCTTC. It codes for CASRSGVAGMAEQFF.

In this sample, this clone turned up a few times. The chain joins TRBV27 to TRBJ1-6; D unclear. Trimming removed 5 bases at V and 7 bases at J, with 6 bases between. The CDR3 totals 12 residues. CDR1 and CDR2 (germline): MNHEY, SMNVEV (reference sequence). CDR3 bases: TGTGCCAGCAGTATCTTAAATTCACCCCTCCACTTT. It translates to CASSILNSPLHF.

The chain is built from TRBV27 and TRBJ2-7; a weak D match, TRBD2 (5 bases). The germline gives CDR1 MNHEY, CDR2 SMNVEV (reference sequence). This CDR3 has 14 residues. V shed 6 bases and J shed 7 bases, with 19 bases lying between them. The CDR3 DNA sequence: TGTGCCAGCAGGACCCTTCTGGGATCGGGGGAGCAGTACTTC. Translation gives CASRTLLGSGEQYF.

V and J are TRBV4-2 and TRBJ2-3; D gene unclear. The V gene's germline CDR1 is LGHNA and CDR2 YNFKEQ. V dropped 0 bases and J dropped 1 base, with 14 bases sitting between them. This CDR3 has 17 residues. The CDR3 region has the DNA TGTGCCAGCAGCCAAGATTGGAACCAGCGCGGCACAGATACGCAGTATTTT. Residues: CASSQDWNQRGTDTQYF.

The rearrangement joins TRBV7-3 to TRBJ2-3; no clear D. The CDR3 sequence is 13 residues long. Germline loops: CDR1 SGHTA, CDR2 FQGTGA. The V end lost 5 bases, the J end lost 5 bases, and 11 bases lay between the germline ends. CDR3 DNA sequence: TGTGCCAGCAGCATAAGGGCCCAAGATACGCAGTATTTT. It specifies CASSIRAQDTQYF.

The chain joins TRBV5-5 to TRBJ1-3; tentative D call: TRBD1 (6 bases). CDR1 and CDR2 (germline): SGHKS, YYEKEE (reference sequence). The germline V and J ends were trimmed by 1 base and 0 bases, with 14 bases remaining between them. This CDR3 has 17 residues. In nucleotides, the CDR3 is TGTGCCAGCAGCTTGACTTGGACAGTGAACTCTGGAAACACCATATATTTT. Its translation is CASSLTWTVNSGNTIYF.

The genes are TRBV5-1 and TRBJ1-2, with a possible D match to TRBD1 (5 bases). There are 13 residues in the CDR3. The V end was cut by 4 bases, the J end by 7 bases, with 14 bases between. Germline assignment: CDR1 SGHRS and CDR2 YFSETQ. CDR3 nucleotide sequence: TGCGCCAGCAGCCAAACTAACGGGGGTGGCTACACCTTC. Translation: CASSQTNGGGYTF.

The rearrangement joins TRBV28 to TRBJ1-1; D is ambiguous. The CDR3 has 14 residues. V was cut by 7 bases and J by 0 bases, with 12 bases left in between. Germline-derived CDR1 and CDR2 are MDHEN and SYDVKM. Here the CDR3 DNA reads TGTGCCAGCACTCGGGGAACTTTGAACACTGAAGCTTTCTTT. Residues: CASTRGTLNTEAFF.

The rearrangement links TRBV10-1 to TRBJ2-1, with 16 bases that match TRBD2. V gave up 7 bases and J gave up 9 bases; unmatched junction bases: 9. CDR1 and CDR2 (germline): WNHNN, SYGVQD (reference sequence). CDR3 size: 16 residues. This CDR3 is CASTDGTSGGASEQFF. For the CDR3, the DNA is TGCGCCAGCACCGATGGGACTAGCGGGGGGGCGTCTGAGCAGTTCTTC.

The gene calls are TRBV2 and TRBJ2-5, with 10 positions matching TRBD2. V lost 3 bases, J lost 3 bases, and 1 base stayed unmatched. CDR3 size: 14 residues. CDR1 is SNHLY and CDR2 is FYNNEI in the germline V gene. CDR3 loop: CASSDSGGEETQYF. For the CDR3, the DNA is TGTGCCAGCAGTGACAGCGGGGGGGAAGAGACCCAGTACTTC.

As DNA, the CDR3 is TGTGCCAGCAGCACCCAGATCCTCTCTGGAAACACCATATATTTT. Residues: CASSTQILSGNTIYF. V is TRBV7-8 and J is TRBJ1-3, with D hard to call. Deletions cut 5 bases from V and 0 bases from J, with 11 bases between. This CDR3 region has 15 residues. Germline V gene sequence: CDR1 SGHVS, CDR2 FQNEAQ.

Comment on this clone: One junction end does not reproduce the germline sequence, and a read error may be involved. The chain has TRBV7-9 and TRBJ2-1; 7 bases fit TRBD2. CDR3 length: 15 amino acids. CDR1 and CDR2 from the germline V gene are SEHNR and FQNEAQ (reference sequence). CDR3 region: CSSSLASSGGYEQFF. The CDR3 nucleotides read TGTTCCAGCAGCTTAGCATCTAGCGGAGGCTATGAGCAGTTCTTC.

This clone has only one observation. The rearrangement links TRBV27 to TRBJ1-2; D remains ambiguous. The length of the CDR3 is 15 residues. V lost 2 bases and J 2 bases, leaving 12 bases between the germline ends. Per the germline V gene, CDR1 is MNHEY and CDR2 is SMNVEV (reference sequence). CDR3 in amino acids: CASSLMSGNNYGYTF. CDR3 coding DNA: TGTGCCAGCAGTTTAATGAGCGGGAACAACTATGGCTACACCTTC.

V usage is TRBV19 and J usage is TRBJ2-5; possibly TRBD2 for D (6 bases). The CDR3 contains 13 residues. Germline assignment: CDR1 LNHDA and CDR2 SQIVND (reference sequence). V shed 0 bases and J shed 4 bases, with 6 bases lying between them. The CDR3 region has the DNA TGTGCCAGTAGTATAGAGGGAGGAGAGACCCAGTACTTC. Its translation is CASSIEGGETQYF.

V usage is TRBV28 and J usage is TRBJ1-1; D is ambiguous. CDR3 length: 16 amino acids. Looked up from germline, CDR1 is MDHEN and CDR2 is SYDVKM. V lost 6 bases and J 5 bases, leaving 22 bases between the germline ends. DNA for the CDR3: TGTGCCAGCAGCCCACCCCCGATAGGGAGGAAAACTGAAGCTTTCTTT. Amino acids: CASSPPPIGRKTEAFF.